These T cell receptor beta chains were read from a single sample in a study of blood T cells in healthy people across ages. TCRdb used MiXCR to reprocess the 5' RACE reads, holding one entry per CDR3 protein. This sample has fewer than 900,000 distinct CDR3 sequences, with 35% to 40% found just once. The material sequenced was blood. These receptors were obtained from a man between 18 and 29 years old in good health. Both conserved end residues are part of each CDR3. D genes are given only for firm matches. Size is omitted from some rows. Given values are once, few, many or a class for expanded clones.

abundance,j_gene,v_gene,d_gene,CDR3aa,CDR3nt
NA,TRBJ2-7,TRBV11-2,TRBD2,CASSPDSGGGYNEQYF,TGTGCCAGCAGCCCCGATAGCGGGGGGGGCTACAATGAGCAGTACTTC
NA,TRBJ1-1,TRBV6-1,NA,CASSVSLTEAFF,TGTGCCAGCAGTGTGAGTCTGACTGAAGCTTTCTTT
NA,TRBJ1-5,TRBV6-5,NA,CASSYTYGSNQPQHF,TGTGCCAGCAGTTACACATACGGTAGCAATCAGCCCCAGCATTTT
many,TRBJ2-5,TRBV7-2,NA,CASNPDVRETQYF,TGTGCCAGCAACCCGGACGTAAGAGAGACCCAGTACTTC
NA,TRBJ2-1,TRBV24-1,TRBD1,CATSDRDRGAYNEQFF,TGTGCCACCAGTGACCGGGACAGGGGTGCCTACAATGAGCAGTTCTTC
NA,TRBJ1-1,TRBV7-9,NA,CASSSEGRMIDTEAFF,TGTGCCAGCAGCTCAGAGGGACGGATGATCGACACTGAAGCTTTCTTT
NA,TRBJ1-1,TRBV10-3,NA,CTISDPTGLNTEAFF,TGTACCATCAGCGACCCGACAGGCTTGAACACTGAAGCTTTCTTT
many,TRBJ2-3,TRBV10-3,NA,CAISGGTDTQYF,TGTGCCATCAGTGGGGGCACAGATACGCAGTATTTT
many,TRBJ1-2,TRBV7-2,NA,CASSLGANYGYTF,TGTGCCAGCAGCTTGGGAGCTAACTATGGCTACACCTTC
NA,TRBJ1-5,TRBV12-3/TRBV12-4,NA,CASSSSMTVNQPQHF,TGTGCCAGCAGTTCTAGTATGACAGTCAATCAGCCCCAGCATTTT
few,TRBJ2-5,TRBV2,NA,CASSEGLSLYQETQYF,TGTGCCAGCAGTGAAGGGTTGAGTTTGTACCAAGAGACCCAGTACTTC